This entry lists 3 T cell receptor beta chains sequenced from one sample in a study of CD8+CD57+ T cells in acquired aplastic anemia. Previously, flow cytometry had revealed CD8+CD57+ cell expansion in the patients chosen for sequencing. TCR beta VDJ and CDR3 profiling used genomic DNA as template. MiXCR was run by TCRdb on the reads, yielding one entry per CDR3 protein. The table records 100,000 to 150,000 distinct CDR3 sequences, over 30% of them present only once. The sample consisted of sorted CD4+, CD8+, or CD8+CD57+ T cells (not recorded which) from PBMCs. These receptors were taken from a human donor with aplastic anemia.

To note about this clonotype: Since the CDR3 does not end with the conserved phenylalanine or tryptophan, this likely comes from a read error. The chain carries TRBV24-1 and TRBJ2-7, with 8 bases fitting TRBD1. The length of the CDR3 is 15 residues. Germline CDR1 and CDR2: KGHDR and SFDVKD. The CDR3 bases are TGTGCCAGCAGTTTAGAGGCAGGGGGCGTCTACGAGCAGTACCTC. Encoded protein: CASSLEAGGVYEQYL.

This clonotype was recorded at least ten times. The chain combines TRBV5-4 with TRBJ1-6, with D possibly TRBD1 on 5 matching bases. In germline, CDR1 is SGHNT, CDR2 YYREEE (reference sequence). Trimming took off 0 bases at V and 10 bases at J, with 8 bases between the two ends. The CDR3 runs to 13 residues. The CDR3 sequence: CASSLGGESPLHF. The CDR3 bases are TGTGCCAGCAGCTTGGGGGGGGAATCACCCCTCCACTTT.

There are many counts of this clonotype. This sequence joins TRBV20-1 and TRBJ2-7, with 16 nucleotides matching TRBD2. CDR3 length: 15 residues. From germline, CDR1 is DFQATT and CDR2 SNEGSKA (reference sequence). V lost 6 bases and J lost 9; bases outside the gene matches: 11. Written as DNA, the CDR3 is TGCAGTGCCCCGATAAAGGGACTAGCGGGGGGGGCGCAGTACTTC. Its protein is CSAPIKGLAGGAQYF.